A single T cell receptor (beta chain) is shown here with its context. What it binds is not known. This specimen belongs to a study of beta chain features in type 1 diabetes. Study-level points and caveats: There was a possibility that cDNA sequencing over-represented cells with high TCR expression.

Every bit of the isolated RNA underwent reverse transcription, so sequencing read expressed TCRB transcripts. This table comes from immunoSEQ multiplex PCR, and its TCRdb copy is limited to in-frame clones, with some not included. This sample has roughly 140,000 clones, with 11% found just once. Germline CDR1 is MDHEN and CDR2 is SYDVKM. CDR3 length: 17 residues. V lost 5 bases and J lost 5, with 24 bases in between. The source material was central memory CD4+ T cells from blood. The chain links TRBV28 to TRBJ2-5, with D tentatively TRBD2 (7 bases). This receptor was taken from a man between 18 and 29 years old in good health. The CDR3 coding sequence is TGTGCCAGCAGTCCACCTACCGGACAGCTGGGAGGGGAGACCCAGTACTTC. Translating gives CASSPPTGQLGGETQYF.